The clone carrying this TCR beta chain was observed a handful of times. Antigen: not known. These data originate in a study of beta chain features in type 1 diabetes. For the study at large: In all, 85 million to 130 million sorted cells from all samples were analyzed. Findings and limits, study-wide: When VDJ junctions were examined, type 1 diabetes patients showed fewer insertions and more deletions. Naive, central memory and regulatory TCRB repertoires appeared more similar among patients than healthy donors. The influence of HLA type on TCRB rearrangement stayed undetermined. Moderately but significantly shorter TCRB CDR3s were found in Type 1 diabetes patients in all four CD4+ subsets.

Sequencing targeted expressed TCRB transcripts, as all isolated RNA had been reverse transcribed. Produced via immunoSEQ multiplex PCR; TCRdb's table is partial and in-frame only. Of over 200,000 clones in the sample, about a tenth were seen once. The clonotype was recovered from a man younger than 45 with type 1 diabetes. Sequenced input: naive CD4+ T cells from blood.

In DNA form, the CDR3 reads TGTGCCAGCAGCCAACAGGGGCCTCCCTACGAGCAGTACTTC. Amino acids: CASSQQGPPYEQYF. The chain has TRBV7-9 and TRBJ2-7, with 7 nucleotides matching TRBD1. CDR3 length: 14 amino acids. CDR1 SEHNR and CDR2 FQNEAQ come from the germline V gene (reference sequence). Unmatched junction bases numbered 6, after V lost 5 bases and J lost 2 bases.